The sample holds one count of the clone carrying this T cell receptor (beta chain). Its antigen is currently unknown. The data belong to a study of cytomegalovirus exposure and HLA in healthy donors. Generated by immunoSEQ multiplex PCR, the TCRdb table keeps only in-frame clones and is missing some. The top ten hold around 11% of the sample, which has hundreds of thousands of clones, roughly 87% seen once. The study's findings and limits: In vitro experiments confirmed that three CMV-associated chains were specific for CMV antigens.

CDR3 length: 14 amino acids. V trimming: 1 base; J trimming: 2 bases; junction bases outside the gene matches: 1. The germline gives CDR1 LNHDA, CDR2 SQIVND (reference sequence). Sequenced sample: PBMCs. This clonotype originated in a man in his late teens or twenties in good health and CMV-seropositive. The J gene is TRBJ2-7, the V gene TRBV19; 8 nucleotides agree with TRBD1. The CDR3 protein is CASSIVTGAYEQYF. The CDR3 DNA reads TGTGCCAGTAGTATAGTGACAGGGGCCTACGAGCAGTACTTC.